This entry describes one TCR beta chain. The record originates from a study of blood T cell repertoires in COVID-19. In the study overall: COVID-19 samples collected from the United States, Italy and Spain covered acute and convalescent phases. From T cells, B-cell-depleted T cells, or PBMCs came the material, which was cDNA or gDNA.

Sequenced by immunoSEQ multiplex PCR; TCRdb stores in-frame clones only, minus some. The sample includes 140,000 to 150,000 clones, 84% of them seen just once. Input material: peripheral blood. This TCR derives from a man in his thirties or forties with COVID-19, enrolled during active disease.

For the CDR3, the DNA is TGCGCCTCCAGGGGGACAGGCTCCTACGAGCAGTACTTC. Protein: CASRGTGSYEQYF. The V gene is TRBV10-2, the J gene TRBJ2-7; TRBD1 matches at 8 bases. CDR3 length equals 13 residues. V trimming: 11 bases; J trimming: 0 bases; junction bases outside the gene matches: 6. CDR1 and CDR2 from the germline V gene are WSHSY and SAAADI.